These 15 T cell receptor beta chains were all obtained from the same sample, sequenced in a study of shared clonotypes between healthy human individuals. Only in-frame clones appear in the TCRdb table, and some are missing; sequencing was by immunoSEQ multiplex PCR. The sample has roughly 760,000 clones, less than 85% seen once; the top ten hold 1.5% to 2%. Specimen: memory CD4+ T cells sorted from blood. Subset: CD45RA-negative fraction. All receptors come from a woman in her twenties or thirties in good health.

This clone was found a few times. V and J are TRBV2 and TRBJ2-7; the match to TRBD1 covers 9 bases. The CDR3 is 13 amino acids. J gave up 9 bases and V 6 bases, and 9 bases lay outside the gene matches. Germline loops: CDR1 SNHLY, CDR2 FYNNEI. In nucleotides, the CDR3 is TGTGCCAGCAGGCCCACAGGGGGCTCTTTGCAGTACTTC. Residues: CASRPTGGSLQYF.

The V and J genes are TRBV5-1 and TRBJ2-3; 8 nucleotides align to TRBD2. Trimming at V came to 4 bases and at J to 4 bases, leaving 8 bases not matched to a gene. Germline CDR1 SGHRS, CDR2 YFSETQ. This CDR3 is 15 amino acids long. CDR3: CASSPGGPRADTQYF. CDR3 coding DNA: TGCGCCAGCAGCCCGGGAGGGCCTCGGGCAGATACGCAGTATTTT. The whole variable domain, filled in from reference TRBV5-1 and TRBJ2-3, reads KAGVTQTPRYLIKTRGQQVTLSCSPISGHRSVSWYQQTPGQGLQFLFEYFSETQRNKGNFPGRFSGRQFSNSRSEMNVSTLELGDSALYLCASSPGGPRADTQYFGPGTRLTVL.

The gene calls are TRBV2 and TRBJ1-1; TRBD1 is a possible D gene (6 bases). CDR1 is SNHLY, CDR2 FYNNEI, per germline. The CDR3 loop spans 15 amino acids. The V end was cut by 9 bases, the J end by 1 base, with 18 bases between. The CDR3 loop is CARGIQGNWNTEAFF. The CDR3, as DNA: TGTGCCAGAGGGATACAGGGAAATTGGAACACTGAAGCTTTCTTT.

To note about this clone: A clone one base away is much larger, so this may be a read error. At the DNA level, this CDR3 is encoded by other sequences in the same sample as well. The chain carries TRBV5-1 and TRBJ1-3; 7 nucleotides align to TRBD1. CDR1 is SGHRS and CDR2 is YFSETQ in the germline V gene. V gave up 0 bases and J gave up 3 bases; unmatched junction bases: 3. This CDR3 contains 15 residues. The CDR3 sequence is CASSLGDRDGNTIYF. In DNA form, the CDR3 reads TGCGCCAGCAGCTTGGGAGACAGGGATGGAAACACCATATATTTT.

This CDR3 is CASSYVLYEQYF. The CDR3 nucleotides read TGTGCCAGCAGTTACGTCCTCTACGAGCAGTACTTC. V is TRBV6-6 and J is TRBJ2-7; no firm D call. The CDR3 is 12 amino acids. V was trimmed by 2 bases and J by 3 bases, leaving 5 bases between them. CDR1 MNHNY and CDR2 SVGAGI come from the germline V gene (reference sequence).

The gene calls are TRBV7-2 and TRBJ1-1; D perhaps matches TRBD1 (6 bases). Germline CDR1 SGHTA, CDR2 FQGNSA. This CDR3 comprises 14 residues. V was trimmed by 5 bases and J by 0 bases, leaving 10 bases between them. CDR3 amino acids: CASSPGHMNTEAFF. The DNA of the CDR3 is TGTGCCAGCAGCCCGGGACATATGAACACTGAAGCTTTCTTT.

CDR3 sequence reads: CASDPTGPTEAFF. As DNA, the CDR3 is TGTGCCAGCGATCCGACAGGGCCCACTGAAGCTTTCTTT. V gene TRBV28 combines with J gene TRBJ1-1; 7 nucleotides line up with TRBD1. This CDR3 spans 13 amino acids. Losses at the gene ends were 8 bases for V and 4 bases for J; bases not matched to a gene: 7. Germline V CDR1 and CDR2: MDHEN, SYDVKM.

DNA for the CDR3: TGTGCCAGCAGGCGAACCGGGACAGGGGCCCACGAGCAGTACTTC. Translated: CASRRTGTGAHEQYF. The rearrangement uses TRBV28 and TRBJ2-7, with 10 bases lining up with TRBD1. Looked up from germline, CDR1 is MDHEN and CDR2 is SYDVKM. CDR3 length: 15 amino acids. V trimming: 6 bases; J trimming: 5 bases; junction bases outside the gene matches: 10.

The chain joins TRBV2 to TRBJ1-1, with no clear D. V shed 7 bases and J shed 4 bases, with 10 bases lying between them. The CDR3 covers 12 residues. Germline V gene lookup returns CDR1 SNHLY and CDR2 FYNNEI. The DNA for the CDR3 is TGTGCCAGCACCGCGGAGTTCACTGAAGCTTTCTTT. Its protein product is CASTAEFTEAFF.

The chain combines TRBV28 with TRBJ1-1; a possible D gene is TRBD1 (6 bases). Trimming took off 4 bases at V and 1 base at J, with 19 bases between the two ends. This CDR3 has 17 residues. Per germline, CDR1 MDHEN and CDR2 SYDVKM. CDR3 loop: CASSWGWGRGENTEAFF. DNA for the CDR3: TGTGCCAGCAGTTGGGGTTGGGGGCGTGGGGAGAACACTGAAGCTTTCTTT.

The gene calls are TRBV7-6 and TRBJ2-7, with a tentative D call TRBD1 (6 bases). Germline V gene lookup returns CDR1 SGHVS and CDR2 FNYEAQ. This CDR3 spans 13 amino acids. Trimming removed 5 bases from V and 6 bases from J, with 14 bases in between. DNA for the CDR3: TGTGCCAGCAGCCCACTACAGGGTTCCGAGCAGTACTTC. It yields the protein CASSPLQGSEQYF.

V is TRBV5-6 and J is TRBJ2-7, with 9 nucleotides matching TRBD1. The CDR3 is 16 amino acids. J lost 3 bases, V lost 2 bases, and 9 bases had no gene match. Germline loops: CDR1 SGHDT, CDR2 YYEEEE. CDR3 nucleotide sequence: TGTGCCAGCAGCTTCACCCGATCGGGACAGGGCTACGAGCAGTACTTC. It translates to CASSFTRSGQGYEQYF.

Comments on this clone: This specimen includes other DNA sequences encoding the same CDR3. This chain joins TRBV19 and TRBJ1-2; possible D gene TRBD1, 6 bases. The V gene lost 4 bases and the J gene lost 2 bases, with 8 bases spanning the gap. The CDR3 totals 13 residues. Per the germline V gene, CDR1 is LNHDA and CDR2 is SQIVND (reference sequence). The CDR3 DNA reads TGTGCCAGTAGTACGGGACACAACTATGGCTACACCTTC. Protein product: CASSTGHNYGYTF.

V and J are TRBV6-6 and TRBJ2-2; the D is unclear. CDR3 size: 14 residues. V gave up 4 bases and J gave up 1 base, with 7 bases separating them. Germline CDR1 MNHNY, CDR2 SVGAGI (reference sequence). Here the CDR3 DNA reads TGTGCCAGCAGTTCGCATCAGAACACCGGGGAGCTGTTTTTT. This encodes CASSSHQNTGELFF.

V gene TRBV30 combines with J gene TRBJ2-5; D call uncertain. From germline, CDR1 is GTSNPN and CDR2 SVGIG (reference sequence). Trimming shortened V by 0 bases and J by 2 bases, and 10 bases separated the two germline ends. The CDR3 covers 14 residues. The CDR3 coding sequence is TGTGCCTGGAGTGTACGGGCGAAACAAGAGACCCAGTACTTC. It is translated as CAWSVRAKQETQYF.